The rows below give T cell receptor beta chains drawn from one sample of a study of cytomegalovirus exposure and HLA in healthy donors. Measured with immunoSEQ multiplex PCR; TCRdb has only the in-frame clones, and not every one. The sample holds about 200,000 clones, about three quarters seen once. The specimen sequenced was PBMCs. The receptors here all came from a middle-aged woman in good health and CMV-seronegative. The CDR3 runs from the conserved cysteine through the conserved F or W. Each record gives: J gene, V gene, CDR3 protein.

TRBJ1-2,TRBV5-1,CASSVSSYYGYTF
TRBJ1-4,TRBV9,CASSPDRGATNEKLFF
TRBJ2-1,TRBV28,CASSHGLAGNNEQFF
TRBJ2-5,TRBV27,CASSPIAGGLPGQYF
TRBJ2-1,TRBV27,CASNRAGGPGNEQFF
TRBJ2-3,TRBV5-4,CASSLARGGDTQYF
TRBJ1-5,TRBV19,CASSIRGQPQHF
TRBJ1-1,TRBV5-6,CASSLAGGGSTEAFF
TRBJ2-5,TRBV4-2,CASSLEAGTKETQYF
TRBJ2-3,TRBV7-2,CASVNGRGADTQYF
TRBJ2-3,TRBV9,CASSTRRQGLTDTQYF
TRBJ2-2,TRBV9,CASSALAGATGELFF
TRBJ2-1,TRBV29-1,CSVETSGAFFSFNEQFF
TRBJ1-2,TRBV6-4,CASSPDRGHYGYTF
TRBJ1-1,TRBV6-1,CASRGQGVNTEAFF
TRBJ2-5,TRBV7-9,CASSLSWTLGQGEETQYF
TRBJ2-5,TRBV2,CASSESWTSQETQYF
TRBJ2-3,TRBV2,CASSKGTSGRGDTQYF
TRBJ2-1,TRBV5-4,CASSPPAGGAEQFF
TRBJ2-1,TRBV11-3,CASSIDSLAGGRNEQFF
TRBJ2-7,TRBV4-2,CASSQETDTYEQYF
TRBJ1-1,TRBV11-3,CASSLQSGTEAFF
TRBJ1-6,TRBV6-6,CASSYSEGSNSPLHF
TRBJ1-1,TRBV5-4,CASSGRGGMNTEAFF
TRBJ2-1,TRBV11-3,CASSLFGDKDNEQFF
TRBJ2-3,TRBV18,CASSSKTQGLGTDTQYF
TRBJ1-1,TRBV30,CGSDARLNTEAFF
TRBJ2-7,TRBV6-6,CASSREVTYEQYF
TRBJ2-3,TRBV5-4,CASSLAEIVGPDTQYF
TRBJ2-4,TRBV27,CASIGTSGSVSKNIQYF
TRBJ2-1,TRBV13,CASSLGLGEGGPEFF
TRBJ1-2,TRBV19,CASSIRQGRGYTF
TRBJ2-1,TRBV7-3,CASKDRARSYNEQFF
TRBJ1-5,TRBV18,CASSLTGGSNQPQHF
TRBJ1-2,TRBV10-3,CAIRPTGENYGYTF
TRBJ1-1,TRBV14,CASSLMRTGATEAFF
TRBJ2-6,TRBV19,CASSTGNTAGANVLTF
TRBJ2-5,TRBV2,CASREDRQETQYF
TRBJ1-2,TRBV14,CASSQSSNYGYTF
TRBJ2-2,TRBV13,CASSILTSGVTGELFF
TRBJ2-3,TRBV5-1,CASSFGGGNTDTQYF
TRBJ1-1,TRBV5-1,CASSSDRGLNTEAFF
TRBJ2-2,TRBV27,CASSEQGAGGELFF
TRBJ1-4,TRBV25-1,CASSGRTGAPTATGKLFF
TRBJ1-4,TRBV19,CATGASGTPNEKLFF
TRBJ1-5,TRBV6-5,CASRQFSNQPQHF
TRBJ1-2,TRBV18,CASSPPSKRNYGYTF
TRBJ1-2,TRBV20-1,CSAPRQTGYTF
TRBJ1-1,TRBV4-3,CASSQEPGQGYTEAFF
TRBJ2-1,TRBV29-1,CSGSDSGTFYNEQFF
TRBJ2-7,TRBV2,CASSESRGISEQYF
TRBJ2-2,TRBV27,CASSTKRVAGELFF
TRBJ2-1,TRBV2,CASSEGDSGYSYNEQFF
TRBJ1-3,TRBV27,CASSSNRVSGNTIYF
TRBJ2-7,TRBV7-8,CASSLVTSGGQYF
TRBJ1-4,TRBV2,CATRDRGRDNEKLFF
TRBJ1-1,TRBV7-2,CASSFQTGHPNTEAFF
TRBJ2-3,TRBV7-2,CASSLLSGRSTDTQYF